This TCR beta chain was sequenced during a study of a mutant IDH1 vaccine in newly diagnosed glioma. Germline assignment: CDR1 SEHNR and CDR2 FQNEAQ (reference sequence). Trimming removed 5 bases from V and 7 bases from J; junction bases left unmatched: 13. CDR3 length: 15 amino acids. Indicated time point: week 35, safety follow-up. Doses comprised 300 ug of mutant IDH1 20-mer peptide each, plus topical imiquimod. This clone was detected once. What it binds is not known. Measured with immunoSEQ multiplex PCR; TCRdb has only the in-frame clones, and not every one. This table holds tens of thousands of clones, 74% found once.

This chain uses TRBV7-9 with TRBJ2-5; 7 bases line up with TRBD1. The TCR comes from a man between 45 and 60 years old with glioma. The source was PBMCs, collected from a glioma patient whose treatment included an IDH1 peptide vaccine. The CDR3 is CASSGRDSVWGTQYF. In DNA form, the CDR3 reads TGTGCCAGCAGCGGCCGGGACAGTGTATGGGGGACCCAGTACTTC.